This entry describes one T cell receptor beta chain. The sample holds one count of this clone. What this receptor recognizes is not known. Nothing much larger sits one base from this clone, and base qualities are not available. TCRbeta CDR3 regions were amplified from genomic DNA by means of the immunoSEQ Assay, a bias-controlled multiplex PCR. Per the authors' processing: The number of nucleated cells in each sample was estimated from the amplification of reference gene primers within the assay. To quantify the absolute abundance of each unique TCRbeta CDR3 rearrangement, sequence reads were collapsed and filtered. For each sample, productive Simpson clonality was calculated by taking the square root of Simpson's diversity index across productive rearrangements. TCRdb mirrors the immuneACCESS table, restricted to in-frame sequences. Some clones are absent from its copies; in checked studies, under half trace to an unresolved V gene, and the reason for the others is unknown. V and J calls and clone size are given by that table; D and trimming were obtained from the DNA. For this sample the table gives 300,000 or so clones, of which 86% were detected only once. Clones ranked in the top ten supply roughly 1.6% of the sample.

Collaborating institutions collected whole blood in K2EDTA tubes following their own protocols. For TCRbeta analysis, collaborator samples were shipped as frozen whole blood, as isolated PBMCs, or as DNA extracted from either sample type. The data were obtained in a study of blood T cell repertoires in COVID-19 (dated by TCRdb to 2019 to 2021). A note on the overall study: Samples covering the acute and convalescent phases of COVID-19 were provided by collaborators in the United States, Italy and Spain. The material from the prospective study consisted of cDNA or gDNA derived from T cells, B-cell-depleted T cells, or PBMCs. Deeply sampled blood TCRbeta repertoires from subjects exposed to, actively infected with, or recovered from COVID-19 were included in the dataset. The repertoires were released in a freely available public database meant as a resource for research on the immune response to SARS-CoV-2. Samples were obtained from the ongoing ImmuneRACE study (first 160 participants) and from over 1,000 subjects provided by 6 global collaborators. A de-identified subject ID, COVID-19 status, age in years and sex were almost always included in the sample metadata. HLA class I and class II types, where available, came from metadata supplied by the sample provider rather than from assay-based typing. Broad study findings and their caveats: The quantity of clinical and demographic metadata differed by source and by participant and was supplied without curation.

The germline V gene (reference sequence) specifies LNHNV as CDR1 and YYDKDF as CDR2. The cysteine opens and the phenylalanine closes a CDR3 of 14 amino acids. CDR3 DNA is the only sequence kept; it has 42 bases, read in frame from the first base. Compared with germline, V lacks 3 bases and J lacks 4 bases; bases without a gene match: 5. This TCR derives from a woman in her fifties or sixties with acute or convalescent COVID-19. Material for sequencing was peripheral blood. Recombination linked TRBV15 to TRBJ2-7, and TRBD1 matches 8 of the central bases. Here is the DNA: TGTGCCACCAGCAGCCAGGACAGGGAATACGAGCAGTACTTC. Its coded protein is CATSSQDREYEQYF.